The rows below give T cell receptor beta chains drawn from one sample of a study of T cell responses to AZD1222 COVID-19 vaccine. Profiled with immunoSEQ multiplex PCR; TCRdb holds only in-frame clones, not every one. The table includes 99,000 or so clones, more than 75% detected once. The specimen was peripheral blood, collected on day 0 of AZD1222 vaccination. Source of these receptors: an adult in good health. Both conserved end residues are part of each CDR3. A D gene is named only where the DNA matches it firmly. Expanded clones are given a class, and other clones once, few, many or no size at all.

v_gene: TRBV4-3; abundance: .; j_gene: TRBJ1-4; d_gene: .; CDR3nt: TGCGCCAGCAGCCAGGGGATTTTAACAGGGCTAGGTGAAAAACTGTTTTTT; CDR3aa: CASSQGILTGLGEKLFF
v_gene: TRBV18; abundance: .; j_gene: TRBJ2-2; d_gene: TRBD1; CDR3nt: TGTGCCAGCTCAACTGGACAGGGGGCAAACGGGGAGCTGTTTTTT; CDR3aa: CASSTGQGANGELFF
v_gene: TRBV6-5; abundance: .; j_gene: TRBJ2-7; d_gene: .; CDR3nt: TGTGCCAGCAGCCGGGACCGAGGGACCGAGCAGTACTTC; CDR3aa: CASSRDRGTEQYF
v_gene: TRBV3-1/TRBV3-2; abundance: .; j_gene: TRBJ2-4; d_gene: TRBD1; CDR3nt: TGTGCCAGCAGCCAAGTCGACAGGGCCGGGGACATTCAGTACTTC; CDR3aa: CASSQVDRAGDIQYF
v_gene: TRBV9; abundance: few; j_gene: TRBJ2-3; d_gene: TRBD1; CDR3nt: TGTGCCAGCGGACAGGGGGCCGGGGGGTCAGATACGCAGTATTTT; CDR3aa: CASGQGAGGSDTQYF
v_gene: TRBV5-5; abundance: .; j_gene: TRBJ1-6; d_gene: .; CDR3nt: TGTGCCAGCAGCGCAACAGGGACTTCACCCCTCCACTTT; CDR3aa: CASSATGTSPLHF
v_gene: TRBV27; abundance: .; j_gene: TRBJ2-1; d_gene: TRBD2; CDR3nt: TGTGCCAGCAGTCCCGGTAGCGGGAGTGGTAGGTTCTTC; CDR3aa: CASSPGSGSGRFF
v_gene: TRBV25-1; abundance: once; j_gene: TRBJ2-2; d_gene: TRBD1; CDR3nt: TGTGCCAGCCGGGACAGAGTATTCACCGGGGAGCTGTTTTTT; CDR3aa: CASRDRVFTGELFF
v_gene: TRBV6-2/TRBV6-3; abundance: .; j_gene: TRBJ2-5; d_gene: TRBD2; CDR3nt: TGTGCCAGCAGTCAGGACTCTAGCGGGAGGTTCGCGGAGACCCAGTACTTC; CDR3aa: CASSQDSSGRFAETQYF
v_gene: TRBV15; abundance: .; j_gene: TRBJ2-7; d_gene: .; CDR3nt: TGTGCCACCAGCACCCCCCGACGAGCCTACGAGCAGTACTTC; CDR3aa: CATSTPRRAYEQYF
v_gene: TRBV19; abundance: .; j_gene: TRBJ2-7; d_gene: TRBD2; CDR3nt: TGTGCCAGTAGTCTCTGGACTAGCGGGCGATCAGTCGAGCAGTACTTC; CDR3aa: CASSLWTSGRSVEQYF
v_gene: TRBV27; abundance: once; j_gene: TRBJ2-1; d_gene: TRBD2; CDR3nt: TGTGCCAGCAGTTTTCCCAGCGGGAGGGTTGGTTCCTACAATGAGCAGTTCTTC; CDR3aa: CASSFPSGRVGSYNEQFF
v_gene: TRBV3-1/TRBV3-2; abundance: .; j_gene: TRBJ1-4; d_gene: .; CDR3nt: TGTGCCAGCAGCAGGGACCGGCGGCAAACTAATGAAAAACTGTTTTTT; CDR3aa: CASSRDRRQTNEKLFF
v_gene: TRBV5-1; abundance: .; j_gene: TRBJ2-1; d_gene: .; CDR3nt: TGCGCCAGCAGGGAAGGCCACCAGGGTCGGTTCTTC; CDR3aa: CASREGHQGRFF
v_gene: TRBV6-5; abundance: .; j_gene: TRBJ1-1; d_gene: .; CDR3nt: TGTGCCAGCAGTTCAGGGAGTACTGAAGCTTTCTTT; CDR3aa: CASSSGSTEAFF
v_gene: TRBV15; abundance: .; j_gene: TRBJ1-5; d_gene: .; CDR3nt: TGTGCCACCAGCAGTGTTAAGTCCTCAAGGGCCAATCAGCCCCAGCATTTT; CDR3aa: CATSSVKSSRANQPQHF
v_gene: TRBV18; abundance: .; j_gene: TRBJ2-3; d_gene: TRBD2; CDR3nt: TGTGCCAGCTCCGCCGGGACTAGCGGGAGGGATACGCAGTATTTT; CDR3aa: CASSAGTSGRDTQYF
v_gene: TRBV28; abundance: .; j_gene: TRBJ1-2; d_gene: TRBD1; CDR3nt: TGTGCCAGCAGTCCGGCTGACAGGGTCTATGGCTACACCTTC; CDR3aa: CASSPADRVYGYTF
v_gene: TRBV15; abundance: few; j_gene: TRBJ2-2; d_gene: TRBD1; CDR3nt: TGTGCCACCGCGGGACAGGGGGAGGTTACCGGGGAGCTGTTTTTT; CDR3aa: CATAGQGEVTGELFF
v_gene: TRBV5-1; abundance: .; j_gene: TRBJ1-2; d_gene: .; CDR3nt: TGCGCCAGCAGCTTGTCGGGAGAAGCTAACTATGGCTACACCTTC; CDR3aa: CASSLSGEANYGYTF
v_gene: TRBV28; abundance: .; j_gene: TRBJ2-3; d_gene: TRBD2; CDR3nt: TGTGCCAGCAGTTTATGGACTAGCGGTAGCACAGATACGCAGTATTTT; CDR3aa: CASSLWTSGSTDTQYF
v_gene: TRBV18; abundance: .; j_gene: TRBJ1-2; d_gene: .; CDR3nt: TGTGCCAGCTCACCACCTGACAAGGGGGGCCACACCTTC; CDR3aa: CASSPPDKGGHTF
v_gene: TRBV7-2; abundance: .; j_gene: TRBJ2-4; d_gene: TRBD1; CDR3nt: TGTGCCAGCAGCTTAGATTTTAGGGGACAGGGTAGGGACATTCAGTACTTC; CDR3aa: CASSLDFRGQGRDIQYF
v_gene: TRBV10-2; abundance: .; j_gene: TRBJ2-3; d_gene: .; CDR3nt: TGCGCCAGCAGGTCACAGGGCGCAGATACGCAGTATTTT; CDR3aa: CASRSQGADTQYF
v_gene: TRBV6-5; abundance: few; j_gene: TRBJ1-3; d_gene: .; CDR3nt: TGTGCCAGCAGGCCGCAGGGGTTGGGAAACACCATATATTTT; CDR3aa: CASRPQGLGNTIYF
v_gene: TRBV11-3; abundance: .; j_gene: TRBJ2-2; d_gene: .; CDR3nt: TGTGCCAGCAGCTTAGATCCAGTCACCGGGGAGCTGTTTTTT; CDR3aa: CASSLDPVTGELFF
v_gene: TRBV27; abundance: .; j_gene: TRBJ2-1; d_gene: .; CDR3nt: TGTGCCAGCAGTCCCTTCCCCCCACAGGGAGGCAGCTCCTACAATGAGCAGTTCTTC; CDR3aa: CASSPFPPQGGSSYNEQFF
v_gene: TRBV5-1; abundance: .; j_gene: TRBJ1-2; d_gene: .; CDR3nt: TGCGCCAGCAGCTACATTGGCCGGGACACAGGCTACACCTTC; CDR3aa: CASSYIGRDTGYTF
v_gene: TRBV6-5; abundance: .; j_gene: TRBJ2-3; d_gene: .; CDR3nt: TGTGCCAGCAGTAGCACAGATACGCAGTATTTT; CDR3aa: CASSSTDTQYF
v_gene: TRBV19; abundance: .; j_gene: TRBJ1-1; d_gene: .; CDR3nt: TGTGCCAGTAGTATCACCCCAAGGGGAACTGAAGCTTTCTTT; CDR3aa: CASSITPRGTEAFF
v_gene: TRBV19; abundance: .; j_gene: TRBJ2-1; d_gene: .; CDR3nt: TGTGCCAGTAGTAATCTCGGAATTACCGAGCAGTTCTTC; CDR3aa: CASSNLGITEQFF
v_gene: TRBV28; abundance: .; j_gene: TRBJ1-1; d_gene: .; CDR3nt: TGTGCCAGCAGTTTATGGGGCCCGGACACTGAAGCTTTCTTT; CDR3aa: CASSLWGPDTEAFF
v_gene: TRBV27; abundance: .; j_gene: TRBJ1-2; d_gene: .; CDR3nt: TGTGCCAGCAGTTTACGACGTGCTGAGGTCGGCTACACCTTC; CDR3aa: CASSLRRAEVGYTF
v_gene: TRBV28; abundance: .; j_gene: TRBJ1-5; d_gene: .; CDR3nt: TGTGCCAGCAGTTTAGATAGGACGGATTCCTACAATCAGCCCCAGCATTTT; CDR3aa: CASSLDRTDSYNQPQHF
v_gene: TRBV6-5; abundance: .; j_gene: TRBJ2-1; d_gene: TRBD1; CDR3nt: TGTGCCAGCTCCGGACAGGGGGCGGTGAATGAGCAGTTCTTC; CDR3aa: CASSGQGAVNEQFF
v_gene: TRBV7-9; abundance: .; j_gene: TRBJ2-2; d_gene: .; CDR3nt: TGTGCCAGCAGCCCCGGACTAGGGGGGACCGGGGAGCTGTTTTTT; CDR3aa: CASSPGLGGTGELFF
v_gene: TRBV7-8; abundance: .; j_gene: TRBJ2-7; d_gene: TRBD2; CDR3nt: TGTGCCAGCAGCTTAGCGGGCGGGAGGTACGAGCAGTACTTC; CDR3aa: CASSLAGGRYEQYF
v_gene: TRBV4-2; abundance: .; j_gene: TRBJ2-1; d_gene: TRBD2; CDR3nt: TGTGCCAGCAGCCAAGAGGAAGGCGGGAGGTGGAATGAGCAGTTCTTC; CDR3aa: CASSQEEGGRWNEQFF
v_gene: TRBV5-1; abundance: .; j_gene: TRBJ2-3; d_gene: .; CDR3nt: TGCGCCAGCAGCTCAGGGGGGAGCCTTACTAGCACAGATACGCAGTATTTT; CDR3aa: CASSSGGSLTSTDTQYF
v_gene: TRBV19; abundance: .; j_gene: TRBJ1-1; d_gene: .; CDR3nt: TGTGCCAGTAGTATTCTGGTAGGGGGGGCGAGCACTGAAGCTTTCTTT; CDR3aa: CASSILVGGASTEAFF
v_gene: TRBV18; abundance: .; j_gene: TRBJ2-2; d_gene: TRBD1; CDR3nt: TGTGCCAGCTCACCACAGACAGGGACAAACACCGGGGAGCTGTTTTTT; CDR3aa: CASSPQTGTNTGELFF
v_gene: TRBV28; abundance: .; j_gene: TRBJ2-7; d_gene: TRBD2; CDR3nt: TGTGCCAGCCTTTATTCGGGACTAGCGGGAGGGCCGTCCTACGAGCAGTACTTC; CDR3aa: CASLYSGLAGGPSYEQYF
v_gene: TRBV11-1; abundance: .; j_gene: TRBJ1-1; d_gene: .; CDR3nt: TGTGCCAGCAGCACTCAGGAGAACACTGAAGCTTTCTTT; CDR3aa: CASSTQENTEAFF
v_gene: TRBV14; abundance: .; j_gene: TRBJ1-1; d_gene: TRBD1; CDR3nt: TGTGCCAGCAGCCGGACAGGCCTTACTGAAGCTTTCTTT; CDR3aa: CASSRTGLTEAFF
v_gene: TRBV7-7; abundance: .; j_gene: TRBJ2-2; d_gene: TRBD2; CDR3nt: TGTGCCAGCAGCATGACTAGCGAAGGGGAGCTGTTTTTT; CDR3aa: CASSMTSEGELFF
v_gene: TRBV18; abundance: .; j_gene: TRBJ2-5; d_gene: .; CDR3nt: TGTGCCAGCTCACCGGGTACTAGCAGCTCTCAACAAGAGACCCAGTACTTC; CDR3aa: CASSPGTSSSQQETQYF
v_gene: TRBV5-4; abundance: .; j_gene: TRBJ1-1; d_gene: .; CDR3nt: TGTGCCAACCGACTGTCGCCGGGAGAGATGAACACTGAAGCTTTCTTT; CDR3aa: CANRLSPGEMNTEAFF
v_gene: TRBV5-5; abundance: .; j_gene: TRBJ1-6; d_gene: .; CDR3nt: TGTGCCAGCAGCTTGGTACAGACAGTTAATTCACCCCTCCACTTT; CDR3aa: CASSLVQTVNSPLHF
v_gene: TRBV2; abundance: .; j_gene: TRBJ2-2; d_gene: TRBD2; CDR3nt: TGTGCCAGCAGTGCTTCGGGAGGGAACACCGGGGAGCTGTTTTTT; CDR3aa: CASSASGGNTGELFF
v_gene: TRBV5-5; abundance: .; j_gene: TRBJ2-5; d_gene: .; CDR3nt: TGTGCCAGCAGCTTGGGACCCCAAGAGACCCAGTACTTC; CDR3aa: CASSLGPQETQYF
v_gene: TRBV5-1; abundance: .; j_gene: TRBJ2-3; d_gene: .; CDR3nt: TGCGCCAGCAGCTTGGCGGTTATCCCGACAGATACGCAGTATTTT; CDR3aa: CASSLAVIPTDTQYF
v_gene: TRBV7-8; abundance: .; j_gene: TRBJ2-6; d_gene: .; CDR3nt: TGTGCCAGCAGCTTGGGCTCCCTACGCTCTGGGGCCAACGTCCTGACTTTC; CDR3aa: CASSLGSLRSGANVLTF
v_gene: TRBV30; abundance: .; j_gene: TRBJ1-5; d_gene: TRBD1; CDR3nt: TGTGCCTGGGAGAGACAGGGGGAGCAGCCCCAGCATTTT; CDR3aa: CAWERQGEQPQHF
v_gene: TRBV9; abundance: .; j_gene: TRBJ2-2; d_gene: TRBD2; CDR3nt: TGTGCCAGCAGCCCCTCATTCGGGGGGGGGCAGCGAACCGGGGAGCTGTTTTTT; CDR3aa: CASSPSFGGGQRTGELFF
v_gene: TRBV4-1; abundance: .; j_gene: TRBJ1-5; d_gene: .; CDR3nt: TGCGCCAGCAGCCCCCTCGGGTTGGTTCGAGGCGGTCAGCCCCAGCATTTT; CDR3aa: CASSPLGLVRGGQPQHF
v_gene: TRBV6-5; abundance: .; j_gene: TRBJ2-2; d_gene: .; CDR3nt: TGTGCCAGCAGTCTACAGGGATTATACACCGGGGAGCTGTTTTTT; CDR3aa: CASSLQGLYTGELFF
v_gene: TRBV30; abundance: .; j_gene: TRBJ1-2; d_gene: .; CDR3nt: TGTGCCTGGGGACCCGGTGGCTACACCTTC; CDR3aa: CAWGPGGYTF
v_gene: TRBV19; abundance: once; j_gene: TRBJ2-1; d_gene: TRBD1; CDR3nt: TGTGCCAGTAGTATAGGGACAGGAGACTACAATGAGCAGTTCTTC; CDR3aa: CASSIGTGDYNEQFF
v_gene: TRBV5-1; abundance: .; j_gene: TRBJ2-1; d_gene: TRBD2; CDR3nt: TGCGCCAGCAGCCAAAGTCTAGCGGGAGCAAATGAGCAGTTCTTC; CDR3aa: CASSQSLAGANEQFF